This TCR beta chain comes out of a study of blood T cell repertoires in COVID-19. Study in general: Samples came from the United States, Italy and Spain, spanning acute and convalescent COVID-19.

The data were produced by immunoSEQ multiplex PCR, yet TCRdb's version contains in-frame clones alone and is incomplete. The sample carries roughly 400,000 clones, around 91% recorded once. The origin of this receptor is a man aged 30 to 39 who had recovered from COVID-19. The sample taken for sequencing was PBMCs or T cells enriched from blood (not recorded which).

CDR3 nucleotides: TGTGCCAGCAAAACGACTAGCGGAAACTACGAGCAGTACTTC. Protein sequence: CASKTTSGNYEQYF. The chain recombines TRBV27 with TRBJ2-7, with TRBD2 matching 9 bases. The CDR3 is 14 amino acids. Germline V gene sequence: CDR1 MNHEY, CDR2 SMNVEV (reference sequence). V dropped 7 bases and J dropped 3; count of bases not matched to a gene: 7.